The T cell receptor beta chain described here comes from a study of identical twins. TCRdb redid the calling of the 5' RACE reads with MiXCR, one entry per CDR3 protein. The sample carries approximately 600,000 distinct CDR3 sequences, just over 7% recorded once. The CDR3 sequence is 18 residues long. CDR1 is MNHEY, CDR2 SMNVEV, per germline (reference sequence). J lost 4 bases, V lost 8 bases, and 15 bases had no gene match. Separately, the same data were catalogued under a study of yellow fever vaccine responses in identical twins.

Source material: PBMCs. The rearrangement joins TRBV27 to TRBJ2-1; 12 positions match TRBD2. The receptor was isolated from a woman younger than 35 in good health. This chain's CDR3 is CASGLGVGTSGGYNEQFF. The CDR3 bases are TGTGCCAGCGGACTAGGGGTCGGTACTAGCGGGGGGTACAATGAGCAGTTCTTC.